The clone carrying this T cell receptor beta chain was counted many times. Its antigen is unidentified. The CDR3 consists of 16 residues. Trimming left V 1 base short and J 4 bases short, with 16 bases between. Germline CDR1 is LNHNV and CDR2 is YYDKDF (reference sequence). The data stem from a study of spatial heterogeneity in lung cancer. Turning to the study itself: The average appearance count of each unique TCR and UMI combination in raw reads was more than nine.

Noted time point: sample taken at primary tumor resection. Researchers sequenced whole RNA taken from tumor, nontumor lung or frozen PBMC without sorting. The cohort: 70 to 75 early-stage, untreated non-small cell lung cancer patients. MiXCR, applied by TCRdb to the 5' RACE reads, yields one record per CDR3 protein. The sample carries 20,000 to 30,000 distinct CDR3 sequences, 10% to 15% recorded once. Study results and limitations: Resection saw ubiquitous expanded tumor TCRs appear in blood more than follow-up did.

This TCR was sampled from a female donor with early-stage non-small cell lung cancer. Sequences were derived from PBMCs, sampled at surgery. The rearrangement joins TRBV15 to TRBJ1-2; perhaps TRBD1 as D (6 bases). In DNA, the CDR3 is TGTGCCACCAGCAGAGTCTACGGGACACTGAGCTATGGCTACACCTTC. The encoded protein is CATSRVYGTLSYGYTF.